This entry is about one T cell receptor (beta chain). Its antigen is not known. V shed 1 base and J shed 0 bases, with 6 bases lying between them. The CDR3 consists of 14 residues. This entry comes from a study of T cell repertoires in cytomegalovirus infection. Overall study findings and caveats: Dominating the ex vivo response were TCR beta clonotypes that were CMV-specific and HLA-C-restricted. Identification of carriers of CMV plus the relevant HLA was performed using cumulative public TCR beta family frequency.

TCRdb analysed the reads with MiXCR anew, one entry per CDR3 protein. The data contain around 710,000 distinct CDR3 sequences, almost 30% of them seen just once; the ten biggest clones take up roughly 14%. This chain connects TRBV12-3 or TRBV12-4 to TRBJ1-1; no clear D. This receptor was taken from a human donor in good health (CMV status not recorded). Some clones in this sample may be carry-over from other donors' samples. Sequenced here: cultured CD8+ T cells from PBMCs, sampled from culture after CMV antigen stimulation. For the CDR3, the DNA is TGTGCCAGCAGTTTAGGACTGATGAACACTGAAGCTTTCTTT. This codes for CASSLGLMNTEAFF.